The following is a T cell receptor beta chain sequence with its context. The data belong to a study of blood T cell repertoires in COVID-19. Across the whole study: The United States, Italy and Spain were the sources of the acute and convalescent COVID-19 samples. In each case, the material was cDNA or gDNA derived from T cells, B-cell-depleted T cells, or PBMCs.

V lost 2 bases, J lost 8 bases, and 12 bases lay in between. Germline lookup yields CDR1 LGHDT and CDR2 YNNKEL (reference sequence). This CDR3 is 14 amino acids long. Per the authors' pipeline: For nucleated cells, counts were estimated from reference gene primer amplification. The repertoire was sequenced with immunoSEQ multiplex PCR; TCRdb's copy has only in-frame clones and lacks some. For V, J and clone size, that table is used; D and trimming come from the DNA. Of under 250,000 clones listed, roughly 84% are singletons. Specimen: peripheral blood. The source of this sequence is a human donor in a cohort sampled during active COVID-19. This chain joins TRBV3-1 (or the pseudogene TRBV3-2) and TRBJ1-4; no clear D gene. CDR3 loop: CASSQNTRGEKLFF. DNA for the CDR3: TGTGCCAGCAGCCAAAATACCCGTGGCGAAAAACTGTTTTTT.